What follows are 2 T cell receptor beta chains derived from one specimen sequenced in a study of T cells in Graves' hyperthyroidism and ophthalmopathy. From RNA transcripts, TCR beta CDR3 regions were amplified. An initial round of RT-PCR targeting the TCR CDR3 relied on the HTBI primer set. In TCRdb, the multiplex PCR reads were re-called with MiXCR into one record per CDR3 protein. The repertoire holds hundreds of thousands of distinct CDR3 sequences, with 13% to 15% as singletons. The sequenced material came from blood. The receptors shown here come from a woman aged 60-75 years with Graves' ophthalmopathy.

This clonotype appeared a few times. This sequence joins TRBV9 and TRBJ2-1; D possibly matches TRBD1 or TRBD2 (5 bases each). Germline lookup yields CDR1 SGDLS and CDR2 YYNGEE. This CDR3 is built from 15 residues. V was clipped by 7 bases and J by 5 bases, with 19 bases between them. Here the CDR3 DNA reads TGTGCCAGCGCCCTCACGGGGACGACCAACAATGAGCAGTTCTTC. This encodes CASALTGTTNNEQFF.

A few counts support this clonotype. The gene calls are TRBV20-1 and TRBJ2-1, with D uncertain. The V and J ends lost 3 bases and 8 bases respectively, with 14 bases between them. This CDR3 region has 13 residues. Germline V lookup: CDR1 DFQATT, CDR2 SNEGSKA (reference sequence). CDR3 DNA sequence: TGCAGTGCTAGTTCTGGCAGGTGGGATGAGCAGTTCTTC. Translating gives CSASSGRWDEQFF.